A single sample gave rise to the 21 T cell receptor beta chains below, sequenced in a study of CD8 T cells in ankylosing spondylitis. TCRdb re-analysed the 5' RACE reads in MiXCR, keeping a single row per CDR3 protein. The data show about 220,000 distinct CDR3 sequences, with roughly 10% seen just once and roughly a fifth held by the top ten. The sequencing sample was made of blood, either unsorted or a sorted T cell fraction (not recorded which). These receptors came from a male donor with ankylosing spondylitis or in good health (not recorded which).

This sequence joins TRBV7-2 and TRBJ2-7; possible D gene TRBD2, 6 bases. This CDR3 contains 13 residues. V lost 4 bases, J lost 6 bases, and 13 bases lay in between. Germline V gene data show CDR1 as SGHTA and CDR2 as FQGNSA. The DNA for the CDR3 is TGTGCCAGCAGCTCCGGGACTTACGGCGAGCAGTACTTC. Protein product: CASSSGTYGEQYF. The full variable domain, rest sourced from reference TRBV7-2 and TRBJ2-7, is GAGVSQSPSNKVTEKGKDVELRCDPISGHTALYWYRQSLGQGLEFLIYFQGNSAPDKSGLPSDRFSAERTGGSVSTLTIQRTQQEDSAVYLCASSSGTYGEQYFGPGTRLTVT.

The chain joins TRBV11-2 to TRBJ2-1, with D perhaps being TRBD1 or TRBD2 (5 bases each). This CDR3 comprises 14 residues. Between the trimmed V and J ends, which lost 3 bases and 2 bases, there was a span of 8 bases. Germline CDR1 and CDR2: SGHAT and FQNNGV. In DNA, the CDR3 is TGTGCCAGCAGCTTGGGACGGACCTACAATGAGCAGTTCTTC. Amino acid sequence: CASSLGRTYNEQFF.

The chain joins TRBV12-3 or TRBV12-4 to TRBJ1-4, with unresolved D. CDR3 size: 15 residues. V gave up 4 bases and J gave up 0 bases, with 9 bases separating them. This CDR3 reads CASSSRQSTNEKLFF. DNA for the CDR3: TGTGCCAGCAGTTCCAGACAATCAACTAATGAAAAACTGTTTTTT.

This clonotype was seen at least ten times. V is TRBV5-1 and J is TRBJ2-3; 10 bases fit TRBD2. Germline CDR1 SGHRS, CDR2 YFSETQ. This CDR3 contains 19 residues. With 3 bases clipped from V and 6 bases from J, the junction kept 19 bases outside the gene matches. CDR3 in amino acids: CASSSPQSALAGDQDTQYF. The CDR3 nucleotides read TGCGCCAGCAGCTCACCCCAATCTGCTCTAGCGGGGGACCAGGATACGCAGTATTTT.

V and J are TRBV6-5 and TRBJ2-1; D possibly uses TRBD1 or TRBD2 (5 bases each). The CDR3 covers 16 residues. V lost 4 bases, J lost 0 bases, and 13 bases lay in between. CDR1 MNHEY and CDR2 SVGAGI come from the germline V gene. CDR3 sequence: CASSFFKGSSYNEQFF. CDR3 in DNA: TGTGCCAGCAGTTTCTTCAAGGGGAGCTCCTACAATGAGCAGTTCTTC.

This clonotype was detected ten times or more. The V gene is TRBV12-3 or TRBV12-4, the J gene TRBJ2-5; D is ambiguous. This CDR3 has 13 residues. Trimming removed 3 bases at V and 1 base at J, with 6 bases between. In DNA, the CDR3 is TGTGCCAGCAGTTTGAAGTTCCAAGAGACCCAGTACTTC. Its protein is CASSLKFQETQYF.

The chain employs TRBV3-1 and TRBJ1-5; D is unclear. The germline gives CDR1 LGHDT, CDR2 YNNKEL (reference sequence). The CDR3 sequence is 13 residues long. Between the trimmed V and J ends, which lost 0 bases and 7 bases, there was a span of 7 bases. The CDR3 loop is CASSQDLLQPQHF. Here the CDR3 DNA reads TGTGCCAGCAGCCAAGATCTGCTACAGCCCCAGCATTTT. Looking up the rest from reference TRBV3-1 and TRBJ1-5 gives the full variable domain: DTAVSQTPKYLVTQMGNDKSIKCEQNLGHDTMYWYKQDSKKFLKIMFSYNNKELIINETVPNRFSPKSPDKAHLNLHINSLELGDSAVYFCASSQDLLQPQHFGDGTRLSIL.

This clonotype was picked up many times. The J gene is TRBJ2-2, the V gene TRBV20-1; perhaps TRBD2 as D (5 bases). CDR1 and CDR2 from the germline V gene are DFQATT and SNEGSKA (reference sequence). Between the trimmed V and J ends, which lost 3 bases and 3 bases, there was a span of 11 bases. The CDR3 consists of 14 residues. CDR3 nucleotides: TGCAGTGCTAGCCCCCCACTAGACACCGGGGAGCTGTTTTTT. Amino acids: CSASPPLDTGELFF.

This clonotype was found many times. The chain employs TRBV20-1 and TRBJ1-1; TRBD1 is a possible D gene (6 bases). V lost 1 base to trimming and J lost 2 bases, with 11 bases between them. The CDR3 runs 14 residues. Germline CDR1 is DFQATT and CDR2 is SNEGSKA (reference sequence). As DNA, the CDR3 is TGCAGTGCTAGAGGGGGGGCCGTTAACACTGAAGCTTTCTTT. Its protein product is CSARGGAVNTEAFF.

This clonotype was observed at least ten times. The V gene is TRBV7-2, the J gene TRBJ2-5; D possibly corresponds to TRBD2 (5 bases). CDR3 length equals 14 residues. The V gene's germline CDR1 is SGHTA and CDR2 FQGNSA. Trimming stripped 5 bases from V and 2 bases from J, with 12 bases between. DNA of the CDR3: TGTGCCAGCAGCCCGGGATCTTTGCAAGAGACCCAGTACTTC. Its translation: CASSPGSLQETQYF.

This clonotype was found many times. This CDR3 reads CASSLPGQLAGELFF. CDR3 sequence (DNA): TGCGCCAGCAGCCTGCCGGGACAGCTTGCCGGGGAGCTGTTTTTT. V gene TRBV5-1 combines with J gene TRBJ2-2; 7 bases align to TRBD1. This CDR3 has 15 residues. The J segment lost 6 bases and the V segment lost 4 bases, leaving 9 bases of the junction unmatched. Germline V gene lookup returns CDR1 SGHRS and CDR2 YFSETQ.

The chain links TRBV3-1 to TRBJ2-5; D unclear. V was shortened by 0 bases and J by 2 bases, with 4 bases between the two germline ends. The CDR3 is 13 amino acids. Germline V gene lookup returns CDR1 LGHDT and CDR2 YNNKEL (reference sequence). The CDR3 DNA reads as TGTGCCAGCAGCCAAGATTGGCAAGAGACCCAGTACTTC. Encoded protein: CASSQDWQETQYF.

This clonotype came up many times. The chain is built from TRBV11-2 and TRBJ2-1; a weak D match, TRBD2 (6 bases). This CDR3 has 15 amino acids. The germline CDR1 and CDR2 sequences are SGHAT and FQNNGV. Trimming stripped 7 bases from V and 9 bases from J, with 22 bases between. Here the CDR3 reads CASTPLGLNGGEQFF. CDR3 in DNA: TGTGCCAGCACCCCCCTGGGTCTAAACGGGGGTGAGCAGTTCTTC.

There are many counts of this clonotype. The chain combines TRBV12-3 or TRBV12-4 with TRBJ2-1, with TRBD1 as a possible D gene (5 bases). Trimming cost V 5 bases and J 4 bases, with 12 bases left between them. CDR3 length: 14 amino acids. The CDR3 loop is CASSPQGRYNEQFF. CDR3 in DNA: TGTGCCAGCAGTCCGCAGGGAAGGTACAATGAGCAGTTCTTC.

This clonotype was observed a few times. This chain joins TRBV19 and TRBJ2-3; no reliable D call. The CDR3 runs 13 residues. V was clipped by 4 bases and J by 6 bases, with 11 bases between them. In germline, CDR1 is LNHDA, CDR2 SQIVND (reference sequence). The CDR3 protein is CASSNQKGDTQYF. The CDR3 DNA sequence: TGTGCCAGTAGTAACCAAAAAGGGGATACGCAGTATTTT.

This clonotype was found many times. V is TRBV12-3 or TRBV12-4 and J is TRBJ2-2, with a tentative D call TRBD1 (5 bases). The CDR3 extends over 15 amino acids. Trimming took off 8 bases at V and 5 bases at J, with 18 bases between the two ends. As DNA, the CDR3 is TGTGCCAGCCATAGCCCCTGGACACCAACCGGGGAGCTGTTTTTT. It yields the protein CASHSPWTPTGELFF.

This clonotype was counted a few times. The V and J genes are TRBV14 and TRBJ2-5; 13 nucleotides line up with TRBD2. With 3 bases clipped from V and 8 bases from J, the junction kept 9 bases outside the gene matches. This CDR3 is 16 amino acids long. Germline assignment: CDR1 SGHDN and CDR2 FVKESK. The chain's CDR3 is CASSQPGLAGQGTQYF. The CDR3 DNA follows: TGTGCCAGCAGCCAGCCGGGACTAGCGGGGCAAGGAACCCAGTACTTC.

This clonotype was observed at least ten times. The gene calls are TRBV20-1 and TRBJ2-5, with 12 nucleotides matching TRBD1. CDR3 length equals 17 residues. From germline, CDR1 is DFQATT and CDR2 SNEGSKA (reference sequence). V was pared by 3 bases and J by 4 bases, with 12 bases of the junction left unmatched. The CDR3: CSARAAGTGGPRETQYF. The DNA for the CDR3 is TGCAGTGCTAGGGCTGCCGGGACAGGGGGCCCCCGAGAGACCCAGTACTTC.

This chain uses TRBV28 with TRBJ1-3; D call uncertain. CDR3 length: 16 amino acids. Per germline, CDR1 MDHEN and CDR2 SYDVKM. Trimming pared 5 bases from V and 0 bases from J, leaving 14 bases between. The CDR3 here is CASSAPGPHSGNTIYF. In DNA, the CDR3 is TGTGCCAGCAGTGCACCCGGACCTCACTCTGGAAACACCATATATTTT. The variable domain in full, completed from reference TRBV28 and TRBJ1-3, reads DVKVTQSSRYLVKRTGEKVFLECVQDMDHENMFWYRQDPGLGLRLIYFSYDVKMKEKGDIPEGYSVSREKKERFSLILESASTNQTSMYLCASSAPGPHSGNTIYFGEGSWLTVV.

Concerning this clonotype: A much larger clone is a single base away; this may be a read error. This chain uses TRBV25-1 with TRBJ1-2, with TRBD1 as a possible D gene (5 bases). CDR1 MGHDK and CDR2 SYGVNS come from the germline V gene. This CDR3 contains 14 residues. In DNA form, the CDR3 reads TGTGCCATCAGTGAAGAGGGGATCGTGAATGGCTACACCTTC. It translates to CAISEEGIVNGYTF.

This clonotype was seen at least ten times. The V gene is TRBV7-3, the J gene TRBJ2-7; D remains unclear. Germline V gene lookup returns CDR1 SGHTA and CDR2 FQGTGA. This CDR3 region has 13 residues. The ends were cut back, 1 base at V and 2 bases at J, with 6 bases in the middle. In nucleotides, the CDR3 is TGTGCCAGCAGCTTAATGGCCCCCTACGAGCAGTACTTC. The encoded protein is CASSLMAPYEQYF. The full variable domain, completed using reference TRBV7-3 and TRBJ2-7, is GAGVSQTPSNKVTEKGKYVELRCDPISGHTALYWYRQSLGQGPEFLIYFQGTGAADDSGLPNDRFFAVRPEGSVSTLKIQRTERGDSAVYLCASSLMAPYEQYFGPGTRLTVT.